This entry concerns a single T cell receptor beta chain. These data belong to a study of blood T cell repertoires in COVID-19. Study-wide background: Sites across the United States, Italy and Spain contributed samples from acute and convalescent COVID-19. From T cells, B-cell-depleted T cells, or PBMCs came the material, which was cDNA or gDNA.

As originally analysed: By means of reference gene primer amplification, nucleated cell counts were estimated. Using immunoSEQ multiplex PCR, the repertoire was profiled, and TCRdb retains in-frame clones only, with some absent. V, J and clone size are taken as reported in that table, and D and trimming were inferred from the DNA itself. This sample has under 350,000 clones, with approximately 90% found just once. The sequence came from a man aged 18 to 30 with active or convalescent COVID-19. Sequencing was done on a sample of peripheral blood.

Here the CDR3 reads CASRAWTGNTGELFF. The CDR3 DNA reads TGTGCCAGCAGAGCCTGGACAGGCAACACCGGGGAGCTGTTTTTT. The chain recombines TRBV6-5 with TRBJ2-2; 7 bases are shared with TRBD1. In germline, CDR1 is MNHEY, CDR2 SVGAGI. The CDR3 runs 15 residues. V was pared by 6 bases and J by 2 bases, with 6 bases of the junction left unmatched.